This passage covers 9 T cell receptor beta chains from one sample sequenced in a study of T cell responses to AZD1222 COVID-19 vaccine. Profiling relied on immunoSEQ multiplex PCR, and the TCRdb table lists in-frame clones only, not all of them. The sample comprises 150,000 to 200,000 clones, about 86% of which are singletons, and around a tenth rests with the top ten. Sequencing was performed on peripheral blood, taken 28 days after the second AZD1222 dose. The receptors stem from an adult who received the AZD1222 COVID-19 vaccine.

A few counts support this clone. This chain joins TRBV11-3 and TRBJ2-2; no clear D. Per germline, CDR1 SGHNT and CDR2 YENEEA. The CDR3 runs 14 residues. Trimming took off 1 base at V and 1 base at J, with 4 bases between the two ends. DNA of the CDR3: TGTGCCAGCAGCTTAGTCAGGAACACCGGGGAGCTGTTTTTT. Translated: CASSLVRNTGELFF.

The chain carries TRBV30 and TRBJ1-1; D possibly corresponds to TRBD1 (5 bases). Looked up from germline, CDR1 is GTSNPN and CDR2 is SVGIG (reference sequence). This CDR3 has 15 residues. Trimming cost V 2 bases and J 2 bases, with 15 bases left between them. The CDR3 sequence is CAWSYGGGGNTEAFF. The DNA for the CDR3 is TGTGCCTGGAGTTACGGCGGTGGGGGAAACACTGAAGCTTTCTTT.

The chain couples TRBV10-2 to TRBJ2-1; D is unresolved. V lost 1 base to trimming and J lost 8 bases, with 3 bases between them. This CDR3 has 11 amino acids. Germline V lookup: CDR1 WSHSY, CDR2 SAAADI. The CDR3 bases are TGCGCCAGCAGTGAGTTCTATGAGCAGTTCTTC. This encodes CASSEFYEQFF.

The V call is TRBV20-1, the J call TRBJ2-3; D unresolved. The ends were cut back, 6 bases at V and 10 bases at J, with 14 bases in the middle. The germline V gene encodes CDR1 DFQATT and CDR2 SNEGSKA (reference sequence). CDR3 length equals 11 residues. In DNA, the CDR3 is TGCAGTGCCGTGGACCAGGCCGCGCAGTATTTT. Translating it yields CSAVDQAAQYF.

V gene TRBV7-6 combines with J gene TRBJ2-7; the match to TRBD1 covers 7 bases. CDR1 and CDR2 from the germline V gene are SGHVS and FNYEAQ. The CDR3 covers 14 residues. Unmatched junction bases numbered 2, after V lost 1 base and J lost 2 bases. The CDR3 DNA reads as TGTGCCAGCAGCTTAGACAGGGGCCCCTACGAGCAGTACTTC. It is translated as CASSLDRGPYEQYF.

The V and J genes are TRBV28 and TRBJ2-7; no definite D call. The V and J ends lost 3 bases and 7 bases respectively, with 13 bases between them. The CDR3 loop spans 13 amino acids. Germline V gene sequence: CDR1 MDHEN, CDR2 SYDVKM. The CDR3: CASSFGPLKEQYF. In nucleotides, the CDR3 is TGTGCCAGCAGTTTCGGACCGCTAAAGGAGCAGTACTTC.

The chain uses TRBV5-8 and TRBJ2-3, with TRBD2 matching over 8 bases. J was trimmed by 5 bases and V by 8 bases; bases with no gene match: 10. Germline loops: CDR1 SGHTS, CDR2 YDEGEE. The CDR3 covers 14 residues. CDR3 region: CASDRGGPQDTQYF. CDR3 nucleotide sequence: TGTGCCAGTGACCGGGGGGGGCCGCAAGATACGCAGTATTTT.

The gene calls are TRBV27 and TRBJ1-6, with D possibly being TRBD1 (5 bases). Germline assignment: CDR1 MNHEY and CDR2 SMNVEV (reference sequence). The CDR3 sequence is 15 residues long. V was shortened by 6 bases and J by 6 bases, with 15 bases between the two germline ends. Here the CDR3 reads CASSTLGQGNSPLHF. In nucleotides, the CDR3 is TGTGCCAGCAGCACGCTAGGGCAGGGTAATTCACCCCTCCACTTT.

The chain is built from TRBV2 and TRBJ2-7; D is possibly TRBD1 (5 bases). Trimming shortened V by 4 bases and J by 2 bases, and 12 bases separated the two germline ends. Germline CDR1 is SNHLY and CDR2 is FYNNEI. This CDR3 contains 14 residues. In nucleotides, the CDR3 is TGTGCCAGCAGTGTGGGGCTCGGACCCTACGAGCAGTACTTC. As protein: CASSVGLGPYEQYF. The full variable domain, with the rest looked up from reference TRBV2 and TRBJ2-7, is EPEVTQTPSHQVTQMGQEVILRCVPISNHLYFYWYRQILGQKVEFLVSFYNNEISEKSEIFDDQFSVERPDGSNFTLKIRSTKLEDSAMYFCASSVGLGPYEQYFGPGTRLTVT.